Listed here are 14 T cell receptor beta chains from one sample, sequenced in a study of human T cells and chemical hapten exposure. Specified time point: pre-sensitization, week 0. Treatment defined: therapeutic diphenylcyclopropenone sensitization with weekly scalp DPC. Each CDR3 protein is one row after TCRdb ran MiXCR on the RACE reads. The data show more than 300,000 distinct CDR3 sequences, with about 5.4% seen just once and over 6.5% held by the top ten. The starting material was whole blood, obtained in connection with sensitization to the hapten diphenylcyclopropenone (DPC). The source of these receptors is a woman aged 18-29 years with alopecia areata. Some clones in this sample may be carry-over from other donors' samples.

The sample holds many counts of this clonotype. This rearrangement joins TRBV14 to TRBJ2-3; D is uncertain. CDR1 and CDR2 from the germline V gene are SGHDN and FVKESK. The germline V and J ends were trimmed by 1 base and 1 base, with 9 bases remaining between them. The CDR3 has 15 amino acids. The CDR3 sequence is CASSQVGSGTDTQYF. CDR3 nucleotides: TGTGCCAGCAGCCAAGTCGGTTCCGGCACAGATACGCAGTATTTT.

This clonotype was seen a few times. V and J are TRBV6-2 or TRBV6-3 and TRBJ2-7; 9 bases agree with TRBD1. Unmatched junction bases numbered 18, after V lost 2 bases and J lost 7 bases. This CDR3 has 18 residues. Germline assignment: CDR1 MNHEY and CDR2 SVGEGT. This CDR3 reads CASSYGPPIRTGEEEQYF. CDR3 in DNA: TGTGCCAGCAGTTACGGCCCACCAATTCGGACAGGGGAAGAGGAGCAGTACTTC.

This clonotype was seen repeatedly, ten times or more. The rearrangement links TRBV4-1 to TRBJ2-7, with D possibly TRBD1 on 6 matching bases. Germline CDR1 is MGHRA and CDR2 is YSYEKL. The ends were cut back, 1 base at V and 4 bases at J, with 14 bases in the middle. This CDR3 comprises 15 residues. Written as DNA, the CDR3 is TGCGCCAGCAGCCAAGGTGCGGACAGCTATTACGAGCAGTACTTC. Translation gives CASSQGADSYYEQYF.

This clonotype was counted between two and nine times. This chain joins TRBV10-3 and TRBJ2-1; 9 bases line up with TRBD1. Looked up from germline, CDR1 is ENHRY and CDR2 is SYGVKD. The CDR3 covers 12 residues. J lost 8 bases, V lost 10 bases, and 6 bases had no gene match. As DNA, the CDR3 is TGTGCCACCGGGACAGGGAGGGATGAGCAGTTCTTC. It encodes CATGTGRDEQFF.

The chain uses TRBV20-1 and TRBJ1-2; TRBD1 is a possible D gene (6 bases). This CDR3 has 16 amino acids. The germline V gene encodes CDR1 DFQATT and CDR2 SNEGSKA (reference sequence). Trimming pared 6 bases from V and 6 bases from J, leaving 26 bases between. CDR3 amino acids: CSAPLRGDQRNDGYTF. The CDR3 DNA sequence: TGCAGTGCCCCTCTGAGGGGGGACCAAAGAAACGATGGCTACACCTTC.

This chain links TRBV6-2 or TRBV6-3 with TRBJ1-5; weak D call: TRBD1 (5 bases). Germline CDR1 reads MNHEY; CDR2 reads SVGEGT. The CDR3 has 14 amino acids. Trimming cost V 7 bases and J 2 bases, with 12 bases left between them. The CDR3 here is CASTVGGGNQPQHF. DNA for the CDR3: TGTGCCAGCACGGTCGGGGGAGGCAATCAGCCCCAGCATTTT.

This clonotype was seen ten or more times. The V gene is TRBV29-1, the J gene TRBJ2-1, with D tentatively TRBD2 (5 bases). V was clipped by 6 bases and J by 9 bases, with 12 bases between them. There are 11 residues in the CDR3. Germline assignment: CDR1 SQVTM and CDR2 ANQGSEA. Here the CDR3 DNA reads TGCAGCGTCGCCCGGGGAAGTGAGCAGTTCTTC. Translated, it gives CSVARGSEQFF.

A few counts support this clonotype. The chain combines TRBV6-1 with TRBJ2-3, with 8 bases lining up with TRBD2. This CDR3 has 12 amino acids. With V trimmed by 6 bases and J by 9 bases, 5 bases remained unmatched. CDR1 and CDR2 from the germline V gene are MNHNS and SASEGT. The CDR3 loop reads CASRETGGTQYF. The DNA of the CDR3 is TGTGCCAGCAGAGAGACGGGGGGGACGCAGTATTTT.

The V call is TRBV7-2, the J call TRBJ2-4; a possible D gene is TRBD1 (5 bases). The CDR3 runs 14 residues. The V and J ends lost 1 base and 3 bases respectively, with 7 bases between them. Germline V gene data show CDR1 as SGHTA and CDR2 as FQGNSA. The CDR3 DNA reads TGTGCCAGCAGCTTAGGGACATACAAAAACATTCAGTACTTC. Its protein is CASSLGTYKNIQYF. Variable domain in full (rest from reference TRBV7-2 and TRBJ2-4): GAGVSQSPSNKVTEKGKDVELRCDPISGHTALYWYRQSLGQGLEFLIYFQGNSAPDKSGLPSDRFSAERTGGSVSTLTIQRTQQEDSAVYLCASSLGTYKNIQYFGAGTRLSVL.

The CDR3 DNA reads TGTGCCAGCAGGTCAGGGATGTCTAACTATGGCTACACCTTC. It yields the protein CASRSGMSNYGYTF. The V and J genes are TRBV7-9 and TRBJ1-2; TRBD1 is a possible D gene (5 bases). Between the trimmed V and J ends, which lost 6 bases and 0 bases, there was a span of 11 bases. Germline CDR1 and CDR2: SEHNR and FQNEAQ (reference sequence). The CDR3 has 14 amino acids. Based on the CDR3 plus reference TRBV7-9 and TRBJ1-2, the full variable domain is DTGVSQNPRHKITKRGQNVTFRCDPISEHNRLYWYRQTLGQGPEFLTYFQNEAQLEKSRLLSDRFSAERPKGSFSTLEIQRTEQGDSAMYLCASRSGMSNYGYTFGSGTRLTVV.

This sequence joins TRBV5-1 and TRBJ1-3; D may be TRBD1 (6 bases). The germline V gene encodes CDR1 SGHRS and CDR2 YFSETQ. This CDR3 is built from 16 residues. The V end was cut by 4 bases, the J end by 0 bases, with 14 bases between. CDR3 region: CASSPSTGFSGNTIYF. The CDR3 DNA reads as TGCGCCAGCAGCCCCTCTACAGGGTTCTCTGGAAACACCATATATTTT.

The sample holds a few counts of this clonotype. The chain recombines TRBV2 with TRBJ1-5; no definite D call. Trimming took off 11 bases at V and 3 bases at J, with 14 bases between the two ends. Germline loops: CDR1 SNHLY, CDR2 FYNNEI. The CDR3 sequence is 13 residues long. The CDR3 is CAATGRDNQPQHF. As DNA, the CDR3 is TGTGCCGCCACCGGGAGGGACAATCAGCCCCAGCATTTT.

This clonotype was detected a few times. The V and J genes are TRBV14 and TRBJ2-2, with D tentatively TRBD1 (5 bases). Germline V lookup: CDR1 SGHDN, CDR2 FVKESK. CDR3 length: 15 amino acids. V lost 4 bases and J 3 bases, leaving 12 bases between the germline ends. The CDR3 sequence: CASSPRTSDTGELFF. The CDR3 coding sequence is TGTGCCAGCAGCCCCCGGACAAGCGACACCGGGGAGCTGTTTTTT.

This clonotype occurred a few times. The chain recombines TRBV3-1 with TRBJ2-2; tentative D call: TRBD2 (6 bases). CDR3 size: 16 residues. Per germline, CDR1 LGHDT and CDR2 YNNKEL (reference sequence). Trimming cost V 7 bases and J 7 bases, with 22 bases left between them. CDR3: CASNPFPKRGGGELFF. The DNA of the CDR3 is TGTGCCAGCAACCCTTTCCCTAAAAGGGGAGGCGGGGAGCTGTTTTTT.